The rows below give T cell receptor beta chains drawn from one sample of a study of cytotoxic CD8 clonotypes in ibrutinib-treated CLL. Assay: immunoSEQ multiplex PCR; the TCRdb copy retains only in-frame clones and omits some. In the table there are 95,000 to 100,000 clones, roughly 80% of which are singletons. The sample consisted of PBMCs, taken after 12 months of ibrutinib treatment. The source of these receptors is a human donor with chronic lymphocytic leukemia. CDR3s leave out the opening cysteine and the closing phenylalanine or tryptophan.

j_call,v_call,cdr3_aa
TRBJ1-3,TRBV4-1,ASSQEVPTSGNTIY
TRBJ2-1,TRBV4-1,ASSQTSGGFNEQF
TRBJ1-1,TRBV5-1,ASTYGDEMNTEAF
TRBJ2-6,TRBV11-3,ASSLEGRTISGANVLT
TRBJ1-4,TRBV6-1,ASSESSGAVRREKLF
TRBJ2-3,TRBV7-9,ASSPNTDTQY
TRBJ1-2,TRBV2,ASSPIGQGGGGYT
TRBJ2-5,TRBV27,AGGGAEETQY
TRBJ2-2,TRBV7-3,ASSNRQILNTGELF
TRBJ2-3,TRBV18,ASSPMRKAAASTDTQY
TRBJ1-2,TRBV19,ASSIQATGYGYT
TRBJ1-2,TRBV29-1,SVGVGTANYGYT
TRBJ2-7,TRBV30,AWSDSRYEQY
TRBJ2-2,TRBV10-1,AAGASNTGELF
TRBJ2-1,TRBV6-6,ASSAMASSYNEQF
TRBJ2-2,TRBV11-3,ASSLSDLTRGGELF
TRBJ2-3,TRBV15,ATRQSISTDTQY
TRBJ2-5,TRBV18,ASSPGGGARETQY
TRBJ2-3,TRBV6-1,ASSDGGVLDTQY
TRBJ1-2,TRBV30,AWSVPGFPWGYT
TRBJ2-7,TRBV28,ASSLLDRSYEQY
TRBJ2-7,TRBV11-1,ASKDRGASYEQY
TRBJ2-7,TRBV5-1,ASTRGSSYEQY
TRBJ2-7,TRBV25-1,ASRHPGSGYEQY
TRBJ1-4,TRBV7-9,ASSATTNEKLF
TRBJ2-5,TRBV5-8,ASHRGVETQY
TRBJ2-1,TRBV7-6,ASSSLQGNNEQF
TRBJ2-7,TRBV6-5,ASSYSRLRNEQY
TRBJ2-2,TRBV7-6,ASSFGGTNTGELF
TRBJ2-5,TRBV7-9,ASSFGGGQQETQY
TRBJ2-7,TRBV6-1,ASSWTGKGEQY
TRBJ1-1,TRBV18,ASSQTGTSMNTEAF
TRBJ1-5,TRBV6-1,ASSKPGTGYQPQH
TRBJ1-2,TRBV7-2,ASSWGQTASSGYT
TRBJ2-3,TRBV19,ASSIKAGADTQY
TRBJ2-7,TRBV7-3,ASSGLAGSEQY
TRBJ2-7,TRBV27,ASSLRQGQDEQY